These 13 T cell receptor beta chains originate from one sample sequenced in a study of T cell responses to AZD1222 COVID-19 vaccine. Clones were sequenced by immunoSEQ multiplex PCR, and TCRdb holds only the in-frame ones, with some missing. The data contain around 100,000 clones, 70% to 90% of them singletons. Sample: peripheral blood, taken on day 0 of AZD1222 vaccination. These receptors originate from an adult in good health.

The rearrangement uses TRBV7-2 and TRBJ2-7; D remains unclear. The CDR3 covers 13 residues. Deletions cut 1 base from V and 9 bases from J, with 13 bases between. The germline V gene has CDR1 SGHTA and CDR2 FQGNSA. CDR3 nucleotides: TGTGCCAGCAGCTTAGACTGGCGCAGAGGGCAGTACTTC. Translated, it gives CASSLDWRRGQYF.

V is TRBV2 and J is TRBJ1-1, with no clear D. Trimming took 8 bases from V and 4 from J, leaving 17 bases between them. The CDR3 consists of 14 residues. Per the germline V gene, CDR1 is SNHLY and CDR2 is FYNNEI. The CDR3 here is CASRPDTLATEAFF. CDR3 DNA: TGTGCCAGCCGACCCGACACCCTCGCCACTGAAGCTTTCTTT.

The V gene is TRBV4-2, the J gene TRBJ1-5; 7 bases line up with TRBD1. Germline-derived CDR1 and CDR2 are LGHNA and YNFKEQ. The CDR3 is made up of 16 amino acids. The V gene end was trimmed by 0 bases and the J gene end by 0 bases; junction bases not matched to a gene: 2. This chain's CDR3 is CASSQETGYSNQPQHF. As DNA, the CDR3 is TGTGCCAGCAGCCAAGAGACAGGGTATAGCAATCAGCCCCAGCATTTT.

The chain has TRBV7-3 and TRBJ2-2; 7 bases align to TRBD1. The CDR3 spans 18 residues. The V gene's germline CDR1 is SGHTA and CDR2 FQGTGA. The V gene end was trimmed by 5 bases and the J gene end by 4 bases; junction bases not matched to a gene: 16. CDR3 DNA sequence: TGTGCCAGCAGCCCGACCTCCCTCGCTAGGGGGCCCACCGGGGAGCTGTTTTTT. Translation: CASSPTSLARGPTGELFF.

V and J are TRBV5-1 and TRBJ1-1; D unresolved. CDR1 and CDR2 (germline): SGHRS, YFSETQ. V was clipped by 5 bases and J by 4 bases, with 9 bases between them. CDR3 size: 12 residues. The CDR3 region has the DNA TGCGCCAGCAGGTTAATACCCACTGAAGCTTTCTTT. Amino acid sequence: CASRLIPTEAFF.

The CDR3 bases are TGTGCCAGCAGCTTTGCTGGAACTGGTATCCGAGAGACCCAGTACTTC. Translating gives CASSFAGTGIRETQYF. This chain links TRBV7-2 with TRBJ2-5; D call uncertain. The CDR3 runs 16 residues. In germline, CDR1 is SGHTA, CDR2 FQGNSA. V was clipped by 3 bases and J by 4 bases, with 18 bases between them.

The gene calls are TRBV3-1 (or the pseudogene TRBV3-2) and TRBJ1-2; no reliable D call. There are 13 residues in the CDR3. V lost 6 bases and J 5 bases, leaving 13 bases between the germline ends. The germline V gene encodes CDR1 LGHDT and CDR2 YNNKEL (reference sequence). The CDR3 nucleotides read TGTGCCAGCAGTCGCACCAGTGTGTATGGCTACACCTTC. Protein product: CASSRTSVYGYTF.

The chain has TRBV12-3 or TRBV12-4 and TRBJ2-3; 7 bases are shared with TRBD2. J was trimmed by 13 bases and V by 5 bases; bases with no gene match: 9. The CDR3 covers 12 residues. The CDR3 bases are TGTGCCAGCAGTCTTGGACTAGACCAGGAGTATTTT. Amino acid sequence: CASSLGLDQEYF.

J is TRBJ1-5 and V is TRBV4-1, with D maybe TRBD1 (5 bases). CDR3 length: 14 residues. V was clipped by 1 base and J by 7 bases, with 11 bases between them. Per germline, CDR1 MGHRA and CDR2 YSYEKL. The CDR3 sequence: CASSQVGGWQPQHF. In nucleotides, the CDR3 is TGCGCCAGCAGCCAAGTTGGGGGGTGGCAGCCCCAGCATTTT.

The chain joins TRBV6-2 or TRBV6-3 to TRBJ1-6; D is unresolved. The length of the CDR3 is 16 residues. Trimming took off 1 base at V and 0 bases at J, with 7 bases between the two ends. Germline CDR1 MNHEY, CDR2 SVGEGT. The CDR3 sequence is CASSYLGSSYNSPLHF. CDR3 sequence (DNA): TGTGCCAGCAGTTACTTGGGGAGCTCCTATAATTCACCCCTCCACTTT.

The genes are TRBV5-1 and TRBJ1-1; D uncertain. Germline V gene data show CDR1 as SGHRS and CDR2 as YFSETQ. V was cut by 0 bases and J by 6 bases, with 9 bases left in between. The CDR3 sequence is 13 residues long. This CDR3 is CASSLEVLAEAFF. The CDR3 nucleotides are TGCGCCAGCAGCTTGGAGGTACTCGCTGAAGCTTTCTTT.

V gene TRBV10-3 combines with J gene TRBJ2-7, with D tentatively TRBD1 (7 bases). This CDR3 region has 15 residues. The germline CDR1 and CDR2 sequences are ENHRY and SYGVKD. Trimming took 6 bases from V and 3 from J, leaving 18 bases between them. CDR3: CAISGGFQGGYEQYF. The CDR3 bases are TGTGCCATCAGCGGTGGATTCCAGGGGGGCTACGAGCAGTACTTC.

The chain combines TRBV5-1 with TRBJ2-7, with D possibly being TRBD1 or TRBD2 (5 bases each). CDR1 and CDR2 from the germline V gene are SGHRS and YFSETQ. The CDR3 is made up of 15 amino acids. V lost 4 bases and J lost 1, with 15 bases in between. Here the CDR3 DNA reads TGCGCCAGCAGCCCCGGACACGGGACGTCCTACGAGCAGTACTTC. It is translated as CASSPGHGTSYEQYF.